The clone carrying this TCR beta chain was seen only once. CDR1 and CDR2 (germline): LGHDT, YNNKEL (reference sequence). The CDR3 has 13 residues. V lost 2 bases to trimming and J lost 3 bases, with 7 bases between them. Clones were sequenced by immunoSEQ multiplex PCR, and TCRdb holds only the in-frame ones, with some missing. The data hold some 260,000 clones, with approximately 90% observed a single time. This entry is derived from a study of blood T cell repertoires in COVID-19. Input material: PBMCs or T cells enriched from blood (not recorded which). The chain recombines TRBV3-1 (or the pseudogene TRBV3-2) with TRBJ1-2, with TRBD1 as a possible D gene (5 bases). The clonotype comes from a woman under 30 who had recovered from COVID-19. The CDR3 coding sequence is TGTGCCAGCAGCCAAAGCAGGGACTATGGCTACACCTTC. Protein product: CASSQSRDYGYTF.